This TCR beta chain derives from a study of blood T cell repertoires in COVID-19. Study background: There were acute and convalescent COVID-19 samples, and they came from the United States, Italy and Spain. The analysed material was cDNA or gDNA that came from T cells, B-cell-depleted T cells, or PBMCs.

The germline V and J ends were trimmed by 5 bases and 8 bases, with 16 bases remaining between them. CDR1 SEHNR and CDR2 FQNEAQ come from the germline V gene (reference sequence). CDR3 length: 14 residues. Generated by immunoSEQ multiplex PCR, the TCRdb table keeps only in-frame clones and is missing some. This sample has fewer than 90,000 clones, with 86% found just once. The sample was peripheral blood. The chain uses TRBV7-9 and TRBJ2-1; tentative D call: TRBD2 (5 bases). The sequence was collected from a man aged 25-45 years with acute or convalescent COVID-19. CDR3 in amino acids: CASSPVVGVDEQFF. CDR3 in DNA: TGTGCCAGCAGCCCAGTTGTGGGAGTAGATGAGCAGTTCTTC.